This TCR beta chain was retrieved from a study of T cell clones after liver transplantation (dated by TCRdb to between 2019 and 2020). About the investigation overall: The samples were obtained from ITN030ST, a randomized trial that attempted immunosuppression withdrawal within 2 years after liver transplantation. Donor-reactive T cell clones were identified by TCRbeta sequencing after a pre-transplant mixed lymphocyte reaction and then tracked in post-transplant blood. Third party-reactive TCRbeta sequences from pre-transplant MLRs were also identified as an antigen-independent comparator for donor-reactive sequences. Of the eight recipients, a few were HCV-positive, while the remaining recipients had been transplanted for non-autoimmune, non-viral indications. No induction therapy was given to the subjects, and standard immunosuppression was administered until randomization at 12-24 months post-transplant. Tolerance was defined as complete immunosuppression withdrawal for at least one year with no rise in liver enzymes beyond twice the upper limit of normal. Blood samples were collected pre-transplant, pre-randomization before withdrawal, and post-randomization after either full withdrawal or failed withdrawal. The studied cohort comprised 8 liver transplant recipients, 3 classified as tolerant and 5 as non-tolerant.

High-throughput TCRbeta CDR3 sequencing of frozen genomic DNA was performed by immunoSEQ, with PCR amplification, mapping, bias correction and internal controls included. In the authors' own workflow: Only productive rearrangements were retained, with each unique TCRbeta sequence defined by its CDR3 nucleotide sequence together with its V and J gene. For a sequence to be called donor-reactive, it needed a frequency of at least 0.01% and at least 5-fold expansion in CFSE-low cells compared with unstimulated pre-transplant cells. Minimum frequency thresholds were set for each subject based on the unstimulated sample with the lowest template count, ensuring at least 90% detection power. Jensen-Shannon divergence between the top 1000 TCRbeta sequences after and before transplant was used to measure repertoire turnover. Changes in detection of donor-reactive sequences were tested with two-sided Fisher's exact tests. Here the immuneACCESS table is served through TCRdb, limited to in-frame sequences with V and J called. Missing clones are a known gap in these copies; in checked studies unresolved V genes cover under half, and the rest lacks a known reason. V and J calls and clone size follow that table, whereas D and trimming were derived from the DNA. In all, the sample holds about 33,000 clones, and about 95% of those were seen once. Around 26% of the sample is taken by the ten largest.

Here is what the overall study found, with its caveats: Once repertoire turnover was taken into account, donor-reactive detection showed a significant reduction for CD4 in 7 of 8 subjects and for CD8 in 8 of 8. Because allograft tissue specimens were not available, migration of donor-reactive T cells into the graft, rather than deletion, may have occurred. Because of small, heterogeneous patient numbers and non-standardized post-transplant time points, the conclusions were only preliminary. In most of the 8 subjects, circulating donor-reactive CD4 TCRbeta sequences decreased significantly after transplant, regardless of tolerance or HCV status. Low numbers of available donor cells limited the measurable donor-reactive repertoire in a couple of subjects. Donor-reactive sequences decreased more than third party-reactive sequences, which suggests partial antigen-specific deletion that was not related to withdrawal success.

CDR1 is given as MNHEY and CDR2 as SMNVEV, both from the germline V gene (reference sequence). The CDR3 covers 14 residues, taking in both the cysteine and the phenylalanine. This entry keeps only the CDR3 DNA: 42 bases, framed from base 1. V is clipped by 8 bases and J by 1 base, and the sequence between their germline boundaries is 14 bases long. Thawed unstimulated PBMCs were stained for CD3, CD4 and CD8 and FACS-sorted into CD3+CD4+ and CD3+CD8+ populations. All 8 studied subjects were randomized to immunosuppression withdrawal. The Qiagen DNeasy Blood and Tissue Kit was used for isolation of genomic DNA. A note on this clone: This clone's antigen is unknown. The sample holds no much larger clone one base away, and base qualities are not on file.

The TCR sequence derives from a human patient who received a liver transplant. Some T cells may be donor cells from the graft after a transplant. The rearrangement combines TRBV27 with TRBJ2-5, and perhaps TRBD2 as D gene, on 5 matching bases. The sequencing here drew on CD8+ T cells from blood, taken 12 months after liver transplant. DNA sequence: TGTGCCAGCGGACTTATTGGACCCCAAGAGACCCAGTACTTC. This yields the protein CASGLIGPQETQYF.